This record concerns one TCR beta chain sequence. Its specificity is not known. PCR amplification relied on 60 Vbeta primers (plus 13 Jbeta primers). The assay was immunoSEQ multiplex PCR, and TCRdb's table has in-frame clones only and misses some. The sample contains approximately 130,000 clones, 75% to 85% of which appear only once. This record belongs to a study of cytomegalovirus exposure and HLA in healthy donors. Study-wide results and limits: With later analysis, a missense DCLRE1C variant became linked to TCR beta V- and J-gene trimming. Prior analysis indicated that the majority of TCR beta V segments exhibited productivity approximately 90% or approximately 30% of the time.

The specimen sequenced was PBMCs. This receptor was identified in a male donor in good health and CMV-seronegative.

DNA of the CDR3: TGTGCCAGCAGTGTGAGCGGCAGGGGGCTGGGCACTGAAGCTTTCTTT. This gives the protein CASSVSGRGLGTEAFF. This chain joins TRBV27 and TRBJ1-1, with 8 nucleotides matching TRBD1. The germline CDR1 and CDR2 sequences are MNHEY and SMNVEV (reference sequence). The ends lost 5 bases at V and 4 bases at J; junction bases unmatched: 12. The CDR3 covers 16 residues.